The present T cell receptor (beta chain) was sequenced within a study of vaccination and CD4 T cells after COVID-19. Concerning this clonotype: Its antigen is still unknown.

Sequenced with the Oncomine TCR Beta short-read assay was DNA taken from cultured CD4+ T cells. TCRdb analysed the PCR reads with MiXCR anew, one entry per CDR3 protein. In the table there are approximately 11,000 distinct CDR3 sequences, roughly 71% of which are singletons. Treatment meaning: approximately nine-day PBMC culture with coronavirus spike peptide pools or control peptides (ViraFEST assay). Sequences were obtained from CD4+ T cells from blood, cultured in vitro. The sequence was collected from a human donor who had recovered from COVID-19.

CDR3 protein: CASIFDPGLAGSEQFF. The CDR3 nucleotides are TGTGCCAGCATTTTTGACCCGGGACTAGCGGGAAGTGAGCAGTTCTTC. This chain joins TRBV12-3 or TRBV12-4 and TRBJ2-1, with 13 positions matching TRBD2. The junction had 12 bases not matched to a gene; V was cut back by 7 bases and J by 9 bases. The CDR3 runs to 16 residues.